The TCR beta chain under discussion was sequenced for a study of T cell responses to AZD1222 COVID-19 vaccine. General study results and limits: With dominance at 160-218 and 743-854, vaccine-associated CD4 TCRs spanned spike. Baseline antibody screening turned up just a handful of seropositive AZD1222 recipients. The sample set comprised mostly white British donors with more females, and clonal diversity was possibly underestimated.

TCRdb keeps only in-frame clones here, not all; method: immunoSEQ multiplex PCR. This sample has about 180,000 clones, with more than 80% found just once. This CDR3 has 17 amino acids. Trimming removed 0 bases from V and 0 bases from J, with 13 bases in between. In germline, CDR1 is SGHDT, CDR2 YYEEEE. This clone was seen just once. The antigen is undetermined. This TCR came from an adult in good health. This rearrangement joins TRBV5-6 to TRBJ1-5, with unresolved D. This sample comprised peripheral blood, obtained on day 0 of AZD1222 vaccination. The CDR3: CASSLAAESDSNQPQHF. The CDR3 DNA sequence: TGTGCCAGCAGCTTGGCGGCAGAGAGTGATAGCAATCAGCCCCAGCATTTT.